This T cell receptor (beta chain) was sequenced during a study of blood T cell repertoires in COVID-19 (dated by TCRdb to the early 2020s). Background for the entire study: The collaborator samples originated in the United States, Italy and Spain and spanned the acute and convalescent phases of COVID-19. A de-identified subject ID, COVID-19 status, age in years and sex were almost always included in the sample metadata. The samples were drawn from two sources: the first 160 participants of the ongoing ImmuneRACE study, and 1,000 to 1,500 subjects contributed by 6 global collaborators. Where HLA class I and class II types were available, the types were taken from metadata supplied by the sample provider, not from assay-based typing. Subjects who had been exposed to COVID-19, were actively infected with it, or had recovered from it provided the deeply sampled blood TCRbeta repertoires that made up the dataset. The repertoires were made available in a free public database intended to serve as a resource for research on the immune response to SARS-CoV-2. The prospective study material was composed of cDNA or gDNA derived from T cells, B-cell-depleted T cells, or PBMCs. General conclusions and limits of the study: The amount of clinical and demographic metadata varied by source and participant and was provided uncurated.

At one collaborating source in Seattle, patients were enrolled during active infection and were followed longitudinally through the course of disease. Collaborating institutions collected whole blood in K2EDTA tubes following their own protocols. Collaborator samples were shipped for TCRbeta analysis as frozen whole blood, isolated PBMCs, or DNA extracted from either sample type. TCRbeta CDR3 regions were amplified from genomic DNA by means of the immunoSEQ Assay, a bias-controlled multiplex PCR. Concerning the study's data processing: Nucleated cell counts per sample were estimated from amplification of reference gene primers within the assay. Sequence reads were collapsed and filtered to measure the absolute abundance of every unique TCRbeta CDR3 rearrangement. For each sample, productive Simpson clonality was calculated as the square root of Simpson's diversity index across productive rearrangements. The clones in this table, taken by TCRdb from immuneACCESS, are in-frame only. Not every clone is retained; where verified, under half of the shortfall comes from an unresolved V gene, and the cause of the rest is unknown. V and J calls and clone size are copied from that table; D and trimming were computed from the DNA. A total of roughly 50,000 clones appear in this sample, under 90% of them only once. Together, the top ten hold 2.6% of the sample.

For this clone: It lacks a known antigen. Per-nucleotide qualities are absent, and no much larger clonotype sits a single base away.

As encoded in the germline V gene (reference sequence), CDR1 is LNHDA while CDR2 is SQIVND. V lost 3 bases and J lost 4 bases; the stretch between them is 12 bases long. The CDR3 spans 15 residues, from the cysteine through the phenylalanine. Just CDR3 DNA is preserved here, 45 bases in frame from base 1. The rearrangement joined TRBV19 to TRBJ2-2; TRBD1 might be the D gene, on 6 matching bases. This receptor was obtained from a woman of 80 years or more with COVID-19, enrolled during active disease. Source material: peripheral blood. This receptor carries the CDR3 CASSISGVTTGELFF. The sequenced DNA: TGTGCCAGTAGTATTTCAGGGGTGACCACCGGGGAGCTGTTTTTT.